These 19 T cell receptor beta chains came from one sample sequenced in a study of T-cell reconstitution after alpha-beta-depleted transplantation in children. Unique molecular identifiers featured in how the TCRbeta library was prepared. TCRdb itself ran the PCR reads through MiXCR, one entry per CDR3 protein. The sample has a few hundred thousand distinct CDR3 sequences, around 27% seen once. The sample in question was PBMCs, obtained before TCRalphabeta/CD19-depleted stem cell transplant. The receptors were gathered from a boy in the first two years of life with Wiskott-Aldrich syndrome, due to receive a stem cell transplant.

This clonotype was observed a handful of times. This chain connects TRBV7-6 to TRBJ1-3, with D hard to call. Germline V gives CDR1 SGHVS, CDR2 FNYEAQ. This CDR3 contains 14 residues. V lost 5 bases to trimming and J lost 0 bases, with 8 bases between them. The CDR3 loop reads CASSRTRSGNTIYF. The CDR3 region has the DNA TGTGCCAGCAGCCGGACGCGCTCTGGAAACACCATATATTTT.

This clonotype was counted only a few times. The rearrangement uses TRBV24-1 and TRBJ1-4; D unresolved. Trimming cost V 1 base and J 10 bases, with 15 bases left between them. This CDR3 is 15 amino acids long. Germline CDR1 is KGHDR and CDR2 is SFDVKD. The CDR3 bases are TGTGCCACCAGTGATTTACGGGAAGGCCTCGGAAAACTGTTTTTT. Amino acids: CATSDLREGLGKLFF.

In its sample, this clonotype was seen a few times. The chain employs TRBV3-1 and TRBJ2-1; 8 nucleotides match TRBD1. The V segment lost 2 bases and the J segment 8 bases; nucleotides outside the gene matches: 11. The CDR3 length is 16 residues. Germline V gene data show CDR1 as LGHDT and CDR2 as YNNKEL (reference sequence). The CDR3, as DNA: TGTGCCAGCAGCCAACAGGGGGCCCAGCCCTATTATGAGCAGTTCTTC. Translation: CASSQQGAQPYYEQFF.

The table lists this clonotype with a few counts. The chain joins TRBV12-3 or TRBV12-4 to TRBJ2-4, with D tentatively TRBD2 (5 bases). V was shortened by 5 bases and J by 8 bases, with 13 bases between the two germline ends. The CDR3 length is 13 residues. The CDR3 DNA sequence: TGTGCCAGCAGTCTACGGGGTGGGGACATTCAGTACTTC. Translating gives CASSLRGGDIQYF.

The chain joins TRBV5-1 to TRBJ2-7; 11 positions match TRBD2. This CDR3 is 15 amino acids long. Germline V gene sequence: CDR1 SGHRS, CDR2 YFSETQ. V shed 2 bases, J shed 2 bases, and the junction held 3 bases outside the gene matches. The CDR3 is CASSFGTSGPYEQYF. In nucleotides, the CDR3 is TGCGCCAGCAGCTTTGGGACTAGCGGCCCCTACGAGCAGTACTTC.

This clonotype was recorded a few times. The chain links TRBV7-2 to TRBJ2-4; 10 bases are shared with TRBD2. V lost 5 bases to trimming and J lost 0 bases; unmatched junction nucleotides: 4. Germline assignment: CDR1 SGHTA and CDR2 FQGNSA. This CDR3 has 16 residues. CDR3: CASSATSGLAKNIQYF. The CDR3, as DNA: TGTGCCAGCAGCGCGACTAGCGGGTTAGCCAAAAACATTCAGTACTTC.

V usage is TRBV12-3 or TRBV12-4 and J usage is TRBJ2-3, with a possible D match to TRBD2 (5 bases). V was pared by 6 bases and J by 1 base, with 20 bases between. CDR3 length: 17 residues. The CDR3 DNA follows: TGTGCCAGCAGCCATCGTCCCCGGGATTCCGGCACAGATACGCAGTATTTT. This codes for CASSHRPRDSGTDTQYF.

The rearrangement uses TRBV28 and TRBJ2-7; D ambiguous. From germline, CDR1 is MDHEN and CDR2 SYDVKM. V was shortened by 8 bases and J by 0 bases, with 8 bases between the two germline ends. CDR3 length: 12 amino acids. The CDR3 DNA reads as TGTGCCAGCGCGCCGCCCTCCTACGAGCAGTACTTC. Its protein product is CASAPPSYEQYF.

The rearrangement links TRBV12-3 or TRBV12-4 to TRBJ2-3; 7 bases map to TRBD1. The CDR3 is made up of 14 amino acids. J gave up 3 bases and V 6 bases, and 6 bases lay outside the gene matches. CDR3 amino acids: CASRQGTGTDTQYF. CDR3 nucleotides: TGTGCCAGCAGACAGGGGACGGGTACAGATACGCAGTATTTT.

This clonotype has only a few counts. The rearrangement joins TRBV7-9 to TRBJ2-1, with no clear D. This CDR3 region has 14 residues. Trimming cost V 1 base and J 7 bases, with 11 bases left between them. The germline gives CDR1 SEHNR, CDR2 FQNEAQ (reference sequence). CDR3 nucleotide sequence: TGTGCCAGCAGCTTAGGGGTACATTGGAATGAGCAGTTCTTC. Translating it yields CASSLGVHWNEQFF.

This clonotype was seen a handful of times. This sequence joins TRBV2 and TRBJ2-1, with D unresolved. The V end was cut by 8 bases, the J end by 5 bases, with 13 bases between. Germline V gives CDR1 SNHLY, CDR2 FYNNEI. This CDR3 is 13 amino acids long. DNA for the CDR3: TGTGCCAGCGGCCGGACCAACCACAATGAGCAGTTCTTC. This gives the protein CASGRTNHNEQFF.

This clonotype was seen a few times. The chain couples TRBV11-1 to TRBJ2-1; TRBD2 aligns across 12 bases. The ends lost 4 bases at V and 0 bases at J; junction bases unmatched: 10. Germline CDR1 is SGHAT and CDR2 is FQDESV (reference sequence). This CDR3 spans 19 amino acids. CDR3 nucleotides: TGTGCCAGCAGCTCGACTAGCGGGAGAGGTCGACCCTCCTACAATGAGCAGTTCTTC. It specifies CASSSTSGRGRPSYNEQFF.

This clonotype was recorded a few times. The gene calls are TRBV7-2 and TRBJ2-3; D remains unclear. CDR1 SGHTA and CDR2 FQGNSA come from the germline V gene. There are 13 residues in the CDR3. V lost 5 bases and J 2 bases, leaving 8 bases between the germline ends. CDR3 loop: CASSLSATDTQYF. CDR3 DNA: TGTGCCAGCAGCCTCAGTGCCACAGATACGCAGTATTTT.

CDR3 protein: CATSDTGSNTGELFF. The CDR3 nucleotides are TGTGCCACCAGTGATACAGGATCGAACACCGGGGAGCTGTTTTTT. This chain links TRBV24-1 with TRBJ2-2, with D tentatively TRBD1 (5 bases). Trimming pared 3 bases from V and 0 bases from J, leaving 7 bases between. The germline CDR1 and CDR2 sequences are KGHDR and SFDVKD. CDR3 length: 15 amino acids.

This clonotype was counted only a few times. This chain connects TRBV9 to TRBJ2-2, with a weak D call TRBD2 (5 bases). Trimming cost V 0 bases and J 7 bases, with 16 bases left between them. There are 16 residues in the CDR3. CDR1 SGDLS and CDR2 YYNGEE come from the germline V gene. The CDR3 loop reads CASSVADSKHIGELFF. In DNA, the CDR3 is TGTGCCAGCAGCGTAGCGGACTCTAAACATATCGGGGAGCTGTTTTTT.

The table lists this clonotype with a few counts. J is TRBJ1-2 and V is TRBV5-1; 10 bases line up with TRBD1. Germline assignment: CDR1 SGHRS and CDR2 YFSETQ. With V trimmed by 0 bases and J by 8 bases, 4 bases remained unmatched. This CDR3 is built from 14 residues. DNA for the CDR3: TGCGCCAGCAGCTTGGCCGACAGGGGGCAAGGCTACACCTTC. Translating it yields CASSLADRGQGYTF.

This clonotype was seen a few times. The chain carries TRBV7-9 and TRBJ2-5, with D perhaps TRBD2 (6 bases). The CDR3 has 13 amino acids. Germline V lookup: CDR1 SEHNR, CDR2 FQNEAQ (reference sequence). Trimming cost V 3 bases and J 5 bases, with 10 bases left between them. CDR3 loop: CASSFGSGETQYF. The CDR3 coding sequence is TGTGCCAGCAGCTTCGGGAGCGGGGAGACCCAGTACTTC.

CDR3 coding DNA: TGTGCCAGCAGTAATCCGGGAACTGAGCAGTTCTTC. Its translation: CASSNPGTEQFF. The chain has TRBV6-6 and TRBJ2-1; a possible D gene is TRBD2 (5 bases). The ends were cut back, 5 bases at V and 9 bases at J, with 11 bases in the middle. Germline lookup yields CDR1 MNHNY and CDR2 SVGAGI (reference sequence). The CDR3 sequence is 12 residues long.

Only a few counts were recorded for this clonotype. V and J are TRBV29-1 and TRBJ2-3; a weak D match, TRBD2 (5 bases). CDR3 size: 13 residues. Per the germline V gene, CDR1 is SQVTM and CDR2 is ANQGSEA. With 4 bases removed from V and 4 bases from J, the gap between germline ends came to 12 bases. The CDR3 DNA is TGCAGCGTTGCTTGGGGAGCGTCAGATACGCAGTATTTT. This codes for CSVAWGASDTQYF.